This TCR beta chain came from a study of control samples from healthy donors and cancer patients. Clones were sequenced by immunoSEQ multiplex PCR, and TCRdb holds only the in-frame ones, with some missing. This table has 75,000 to 95,000 clones, more than 85% appearing once. This TCR was sampled from a woman in her 30s in good health. The specimen was blood.

The DNA of the CDR3 is TGTGCCAGCAGCTTAGCGTCGGGAACCTCGGGAGCTTTCTTT. Translated: CASSLASGTSGAFF. The rearrangement links TRBV7-9 to TRBJ1-1; D uncertain. V lost 0 bases and J lost 10, with 15 bases in between. The CDR3 is made up of 14 amino acids. Germline CDR1 SEHNR, CDR2 FQNEAQ (reference sequence).